The 4 T cell receptor beta chains listed next were all sequenced from one sample in a study of blood T cells in healthy people across ages (dated by TCRdb to between 2014 and 2016). The library was obtained by 5' RACE. TCRdb shows the sequencer as Illumina HiSeq 2500. A second PCR of 7 to 11 cycles was run with a J-beta primer mix and a sample-barcoded 5' primer. Starting from the raw public reads, TCRdb applied fastp trimming at Q25, assembled clones with MiXCR and retained in-frame beta chains. Merged by CDR3 protein, the rows form single entries marked with the most common genes and DNA. Here the sample has 660,000 or so distinct CDR3 sequences; 58% occur a single time. 30% to 40% of the sample lies in the top ten. Sequenced: blood. These receptors were taken from a man between 60 and 75 years old in good health.

Of note for this clonotype: One junction end does not reproduce the germline sequence, and a read error may be involved. The rearrangement joins TRBV20-1 to TRBJ1-1; 7 bases line up with TRBD1. Germline assignment: CDR1 DFQATT and CDR2 SNEGSKA (reference sequence). The CDR3 extends over 14 amino acids. The CDR3 loop is CSARGPGGGTEAFF. The DNA of the CDR3 is TGCAGTGCCAGAGGTCCAGGGGGAGGGACTGAAGCTTTCTTT.

The rearrangement links TRBV7-9 to TRBJ1-1, with D unresolved. Germline CDR1 and CDR2: SEHNR and FQNEAQ (reference sequence). The CDR3 totals 12 residues. V was pared by 7 bases and J by 6 bases, with 12 bases between. Here the CDR3 DNA reads TGTGCCAGCACCGGAGGGTCGGCTGAAGCTTTCTTT. Protein: CASTGGSAEAFF.

This clonotype appeared once. V is TRBV20-1 and J is TRBJ1-1; D not certain. Trimming pared 7 bases from V and 4 bases from J, leaving 22 bases between. The CDR3 has 15 residues. The germline CDR1 and CDR2 sequences are DFQATT and SNEGSKA (reference sequence). This CDR3 reads CSVPPAGLGGTEAFF. The DNA for the CDR3 is TGCAGTGTCCCGCCGGCGGGGTTAGGAGGCACTGAAGCTTTCTTT.

The table lists this clonotype with a few counts. The chain employs TRBV10-3 and TRBJ1-4; TRBD1 matches 7 bases. CDR1 and CDR2 from the germline V gene are ENHRY and SYGVKD. The CDR3 totals 14 residues. J lost 7 bases, V lost 0 bases, and 2 bases had no gene match. The CDR3 spells CAISESRGTEKLFF. The CDR3 bases are TGTGCCATCAGTGAGTCCAGGGGGACTGAAAAACTGTTTTTT.